This T cell receptor beta chain derives from a study of cytomegalovirus exposure and HLA in healthy donors. General study points: Among TCR beta chains, those listed as cytomegalovirus-associated numbered about 160. In the 100 to 150 validation repertoires, approximately 94% of cluster scores exceeded 0, per a later analysis.

The data were produced by immunoSEQ multiplex PCR, yet TCRdb's version contains in-frame clones alone and is incomplete. The table records 250,000 to 300,000 clones, 90% of them present only once. The donors were part of the validation cohort, which consisted of roughly 120 subjects and was separate from the first cohort of 666 subjects. A remark on this clone: Its antigen is unknown.

CDR1 MDHEN and CDR2 SYDVKM come from the germline V gene. CDR3 length: 14 residues. With 6 bases removed from V and 8 bases from J, the gap between germline ends came to 19 bases. Material: PBMCs. This sequence was found in a woman aged 18-29 years in good health and CMV-seronegative. The V call is TRBV28, the J call TRBJ1-2, with D uncertain. Here the CDR3 DNA reads TGTGCCAGCAGACCCGACCTGAAATCGGGGGGCTACACCTTC. Translating it yields CASRPDLKSGGYTF.